This TCR beta chain was obtained from a study of T-cell memory formation after mild COVID-19. Study results and caveats: The CD4+ clones that contracted clustered mainly within CM and EM, and the CD8+ clones concentrated in EMRA.

Of note for this clonotype: Its antigen remains unidentified.

MiXCR was run by TCRdb on the 5' RACE reads, yielding one entry per CDR3 protein. Of 400,000 to 500,000 distinct CDR3 sequences detected, 18% appear once; the ten largest clones hold around a fifth. The V and J ends lost 6 bases and 5 bases respectively, with 16 bases between them. Germline lookup yields CDR1 SQVTM and CDR2 ANQGSEA. The CDR3 contains 13 residues. The TCR was taken from a man aged 18 to 29 who had mild COVID-19 (a few samples of this study predate the infection). Cell type and time point are not known. Sequencing was done on a sample of PBMCs or a T cell subset sorted from them (not recorded which). The V gene is TRBV29-1, the J gene TRBJ2-5; TRBD2 might be the D (6 bases). As DNA, the CDR3 is TGCAGCGTGCGGGACTGGACGGCGGAGACCCAGTACTTC. Residues: CSVRDWTAETQYF.